This T cell receptor (delta chain) was sequenced for a study of Vδ1+ human thymocytes. The study's findings and limits: Around a fifth of thymic delta-chain sequences were Vdelta2, with few Vdelta3, unlike blood Vdelta1+ controls. Thymic TRG and TRD repertoires appeared highly polyclonal, with Gaussian CDR3 length distributions. Many TRG clonotypes were shared between donors; TRD repertoires were essentially private.

The sorted cells were CD3+ Vdelta1+ Vdelta2- thymocytes from alphabeta-depleted thymus. Vdelta1+ thymocyte sorts reached between about 96% and 99.6% purity. Comment on this clone: Its antigen remains unknown.

The ends lost 3 bases at V and 0 bases at J; junction bases unmatched: 35. The length of the CDR3 is 26 residues. From germline, CDR1 is TSWWSYY and CDR2 QGS. RNA was extracted from the cells and then reverse transcribed. CDR3 amplicons came from multiplex PCR with pooled V-gene forward and constant-region reverse primers. TCRdb ran CATT on the multiplex PCR reads. The sample comprises under 85,000 delta-chain clones, around 34% of which are singletons, and more than 0.25% rests with the top ten. The chain carries TRDV1 and TRDJ1, with 9 bases aligning to TRDD3. This sequence originates from a boy under three years old who had congenital heart surgery. The sample comprised Vdelta1+ gamma-delta thymocytes from the thymus. Subset in this sample: FACS-sorted CD3+ TCRalphabeta- TCRVdelta1+ TCRVdelta2- thymocytes. The CDR3 DNA follows: TGTGCTCTTGGGGACATGAGTTACTTCCTGATAACGTACTGGGGGAGACCCCGCGAGTACACCGATAAACTCATCTTT. It is translated as CALGDMSYFLITYWGRPREYTDKLIF.